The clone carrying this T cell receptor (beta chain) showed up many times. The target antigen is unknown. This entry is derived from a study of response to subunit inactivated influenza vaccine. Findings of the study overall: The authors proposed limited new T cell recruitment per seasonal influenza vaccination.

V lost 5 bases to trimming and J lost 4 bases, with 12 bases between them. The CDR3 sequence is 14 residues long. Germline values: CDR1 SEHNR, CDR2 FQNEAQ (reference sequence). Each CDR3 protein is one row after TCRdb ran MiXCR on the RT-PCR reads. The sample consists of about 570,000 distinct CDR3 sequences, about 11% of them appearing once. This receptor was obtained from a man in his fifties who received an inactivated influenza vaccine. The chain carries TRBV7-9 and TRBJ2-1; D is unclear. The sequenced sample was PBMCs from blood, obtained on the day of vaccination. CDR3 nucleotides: TGTGCCAGCAGCGGGGAAGGGTTTTACAATGAGCAGTTCTTC. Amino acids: CASSGEGFYNEQFF. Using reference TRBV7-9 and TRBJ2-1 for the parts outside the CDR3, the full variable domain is DTGVSQNPRHKITKRGQNVTFRCDPISEHNRLYWYRQTLGQGPEFLTYFQNEAQLEKSRLLSDRFSAERPKGSFSTLEIQRTEQGDSAMYLCASSGEGFYNEQFFGPGTRLTVL.